This T cell receptor beta chain was found in a study of cytomegalovirus exposure and HLA in healthy donors. As concerns this clone: No antigen is known for it.

Germline CDR1 and CDR2: MNHNS and SASEGT. The CDR3 is 14 residues long. V dropped 6 bases and J dropped 8 bases, with 19 bases sitting between them. PCR was performed using 60 Vbeta and 13 Jbeta primers. TCRdb keeps only in-frame clones here, not all; method: immunoSEQ multiplex PCR. The sample holds around 54,000 clones; 82% are singletons and the top ten take just over 3%. Study-wide results and limits: In a later analysis, donors in an Asian-associated ancestry cluster reportedly had fewer N-insertions in productive TCRs than the cohort mean. Researchers reported from a later analysis that most CMV-associated TCR beta chains appeared HLA-restricted. Further analysis, carried out later, found HLA-associated TCR beta chains more clonally expanded than equally common other chains.

The sequenced sample consisted of PBMCs. This clonotype was obtained from a woman younger than 35 in good health and CMV-seronegative. The chain uses TRBV6-1 and TRBJ1-2; tentatively, D is TRBD1 (6 bases). CDR3 residues: CASSLDRGAEGYTF. CDR3 sequence (DNA): TGTGCCAGCAGCCTAGATCGGGGGGCGGAAGGCTACACCTTC.